The clone carrying this T cell receptor beta chain was counted once. What it binds is unknown. This may stem from a read error, because a much larger clone lies one nucleotide away. The CDR3 does not end in the conserved phenylalanine or tryptophan, so this is likely a read error. The library came from three nested PCR rounds adapted from ARM-PCR protocols. In TCRdb, the multiplex PCR reads were re-called with MiXCR into one record per CDR3 protein. The sample records some 51,000 distinct CDR3 sequences, roughly two thirds being singletons. The template was RNA from unsorted bulk tissue. More than 3 cm separated this lung sample from the edge of the tumor. The CDR3 has 15 amino acids. The V end lost 0 bases, the J end lost 6 bases, and 15 bases lay between the germline ends. CDR1 is SGHDT and CDR2 is YYEEEE in the germline V gene. The source of the sample is a study of tumor and adjacent non-tumor tissue in lung cancer. About the study: Some 3.9 million productive TCRbeta reads were obtained per sample on average.

Study-wide points: In normal lung, the top 100 clones were significantly more dominant than in tumor. Significantly higher TCR diversity was found in tumor than normal lung.

The V call is TRBV5-6, the J call TRBJ1-2; maybe TRBD1 (6 bases). The sequenced sample consisted of distant non-tumor lung tissue. This receptor was taken from a woman in her 70s with non-small cell lung cancer. The CDR3 here is CASSLAWGGANGYTS. For the CDR3, the DNA is TGTGCCAGCAGCTTGGCCTGGGGGGGCGCGAATGGCTACACCTCC.